This T cell receptor (beta chain) came from a study of CD8 T cells in ankylosing spondylitis. This clonotype was seen a few times. The antigen is not known. TCRdb analysed the 5' RACE reads with MiXCR anew, one entry per CDR3 protein. The repertoire consists of approximately 210,000 distinct CDR3 sequences, with more than 10% occurring once and the leading ten covering approximately 16%. The CDR3 is 18 residues long. CDR1 SQVTM and CDR2 ANQGSEA come from the germline V gene. V lost 0 bases, J lost 0 bases, and 9 bases stayed unmatched. Study results and caveats: Apparently characteristic of ankylosing spondylitis blood was a TCR beta motif (eight highly homologous variants). Peripheral blood held disease-linked clones only at relatively low frequency, and these were CD8+. Earlier work had already found some motif variants in reactive arthritis synovial fluid and blood.

Material for sequencing was blood, either unsorted or a sorted T cell fraction (not recorded which). The source is a male donor with ankylosing spondylitis or in good health (not recorded which). The V and J genes are TRBV29-1 and TRBJ2-1, with TRBD2 matching over 9 bases. CDR3 protein: CSVEEASGVTSSYNEQFF. In nucleotides, the CDR3 is TGCAGCGTTGAAGAGGCTAGCGGGGTAACCAGCTCCTACAATGAGCAGTTCTTC.